This T cell receptor beta chain was sequenced during a study of T-cell memory formation after mild COVID-19. Study at large: Clusters of TCRs were largely donor specific.

MiXCR, run by TCRdb on the 5' RACE reads, gives a single entry per CDR3 protein. The table shows over 450,000 distinct CDR3 sequences, with about 20% occurring only once. The CDR3 spans 12 residues. Looked up from germline, CDR1 is DFQATT and CDR2 is SNEGSKA (reference sequence). V lost 5 bases, J lost 0 bases, and 6 bases lay in between. The V gene is TRBV20-1, the J gene TRBJ2-3; D not certain. What was sequenced was PBMCs or a T cell subset sorted from them (not recorded which). This sequence originates from an adult woman who had mild COVID-19 (a few samples of this study predate the infection). Cell type and time point are not known. The CDR3 sequence is CSAEDSTDTQYF. The CDR3 bases are TGCAGTGCTGAAGACAGCACAGATACGCAGTATTTT.